This T cell receptor (beta chain) comes out of a study of Graves' ophthalmopathy and Graves' hyperthyroidism. Amplification of the TCR beta CDR3 regions used RNA transcripts (as template). In the first round, RT-PCR was carried out with HTBI primers, and a multiplex PCR formed the second round. TCRdb re-called the multiplex PCR reads through MiXCR, storing one row per CDR3 protein. The sample carries 200,000 to 300,000 distinct CDR3 sequences, about 46% recorded once. Trimming left V 3 bases short and J 4 bases short, with 9 bases between. Germline CDR1 and CDR2: SEHNR and FQNEAQ (reference sequence). The CDR3 extends over 14 amino acids.

The gene calls are TRBV7-9 and TRBJ2-2; no definite D call. The sample comprised peripheral blood. The sequence was obtained from an adult man with Graves' ophthalmopathy. The chain's CDR3 is CASSLFSGTGELFF. In DNA, the CDR3 is TGTGCCAGCAGCTTGTTCTCGGGCACCGGGGAGCTGTTTTTT.